The 32 T cell receptor beta chains below come from one sample, sequenced in a study of T cells after yellow fever vaccination. TCRdb recomputed calls from the 5' RACE reads with MiXCR, one row per CDR3 protein. This repertoire shows 120,000 or so distinct CDR3 sequences, approximately 9% found once; its top ten account for around 40%. Sequences were derived from CD8+ T cells sorted from PBMCs, sampled on the day of the yellow fever booster vaccination. The receptors here all came from a young man who received the YFV17D yellow fever vaccine.

This clonotype was found many times. The rearrangement links TRBV12-3 or TRBV12-4 to TRBJ2-7, with D maybe TRBD1 (5 bases). The CDR3 runs 13 residues. V was clipped by 6 bases and J by 2 bases, with 11 bases between them. The CDR3, as DNA: TGTGCCAGCAGCCGTGACAGCGCCTACGAGCAGTACTTC. This translates into CASSRDSAYEQYF.

This clonotype was found a few times. The CDR3 here is CASSLAIPDGISSTDTQYF. For the CDR3, the DNA is TGTGCCAGCAGCTTAGCAATCCCGGACGGCATCTCTAGCACAGATACGCAGTATTTT. J is TRBJ2-3 and V is TRBV7-8; D is unclear. The V gene's germline CDR1 is SGHVS and CDR2 FQNEAQ. This CDR3 has 19 amino acids. The V end was cut by 0 bases, the J end by 0 bases, with 19 bases between.

The chain has TRBV5-1 and TRBJ2-1; TRBD2 agrees at 8 bases. Germline CDR1 and CDR2: SGHRS and YFSETQ. This CDR3 spans 15 amino acids. Trimming cost V 5 bases and J 3 bases; bases outside gene matches: 7. CDR3 DNA sequence: TGCGCCAGCAGATCACCGGGACTAGACTACAATGAGCAGTTCTTC. It yields the protein CASRSPGLDYNEQFF.

This clonotype has only a few counts. The V gene is TRBV29-1, the J gene TRBJ1-2; the match to TRBD1 covers 7 bases. This CDR3 contains 12 residues. Per germline, CDR1 SQVTM and CDR2 ANQGSEA. With 6 bases clipped from V and 3 bases from J, the junction kept 4 bases outside the gene matches. As DNA, the CDR3 is TGCAGCGTACAAACAGGGGACTATGGCTACACCTTC. The encoded protein is CSVQTGDYGYTF.

With regard to this clonotype: Sequence at one end of the junction differs from germline and may be a read error. The V and J genes are TRBV9 and TRBJ2-1; 7 bases match TRBD2. Germline-derived CDR1 and CDR2 are SGDLS and YYNGEE. This CDR3 contains 15 residues. The DNA of the CDR3 is TGTGCCAGCACACCGAGCGGGGCCCCCCCGAATGTGCAGTTCTTC. Translating gives CASTPSGAPPNVQFF.

The chain carries TRBV27 and TRBJ2-3; no firm D call. Looked up from germline, CDR1 is MNHEY and CDR2 is SMNVEV (reference sequence). V lost 3 bases, J lost 4 bases, and 8 bases lay in between. This CDR3 comprises 13 residues. CDR3 in DNA: TGTGCCAGCAGTTTTTATAATGCAGATACGCAGTATTTT. Residues: CASSFYNADTQYF.

The V gene is TRBV12-3 or TRBV12-4, the J gene TRBJ1-5; D is ambiguous. The CDR3 runs to 12 residues. Trimming cost V 6 bases and J 4 bases, with 7 bases left between them. This CDR3 is CASSLDNQPQHF. The CDR3 nucleotides are TGTGCCAGCAGCTTGGATAATCAGCCCCAGCATTTT.

This chain uses TRBV10-3 with TRBJ2-1; D is possibly TRBD2 (7 bases). CDR3 length equals 14 residues. V was shortened by 0 bases and J by 6 bases, with 9 bases between the two germline ends. CDR1 is ENHRY and CDR2 is SYGVKD in the germline V gene. Here the CDR3 DNA reads TGTGCCATCAGTGAGTCGGGGGGGCCCAATGAGCAGTTCTTC. This gives the protein CAISESGGPNEQFF.

V and J are TRBV4-1 and TRBJ2-2; weak D call: TRBD1 (6 bases). The CDR3 has 16 amino acids. Germline V lookup: CDR1 MGHRA, CDR2 YSYEKL. Trimming pared 1 base from V and 1 base from J, leaving 10 bases between. The CDR3, as DNA: TGCGCCAGCAGCCAAGTGTTAGGGGGGAACACCGGGGAGCTGTTTTTT. Residues: CASSQVLGGNTGELFF.

This clonotype was counted between two and nine times. CDR3 DNA: TGTGCCAGCAGCCAAGAACTCCTAGCGGGAGAGGAGACCCAGTACTTC. The encoded protein is CASSQELLAGEETQYF. The rearrangement uses TRBV3-1 and TRBJ2-5; 10 bases match TRBD2. The length of the CDR3 is 16 residues. V lost 0 bases and J lost 5; bases outside the gene matches: 6. Germline CDR1 reads LGHDT; CDR2 reads YNNKEL (reference sequence).

The rearrangement links TRBV7-2 to TRBJ1-2, with D possibly being TRBD1 (6 bases). Germline CDR1 SGHTA, CDR2 FQGNSA. The ends were cut back, 5 bases at V and 5 bases at J, with 18 bases in the middle. The CDR3 sequence is 15 residues long. This CDR3 reads CASSIDHDRTYGYTF. CDR3 DNA: TGTGCCAGCAGCATAGACCACGACAGGACTTATGGCTACACCTTC. The full variable domain, with the rest looked up from reference TRBV7-2 and TRBJ1-2, is GAGVSQSPSNKVTEKGKDVELRCDPISGHTALYWYRQSLGQGLEFLIYFQGNSAPDKSGLPSDRFSAERTGGSVSTLTIQRTQQEDSAVYLCASSIDHDRTYGYTFGSGTRLTVV.

The rearrangement joins TRBV25-1 to TRBJ2-3, with no clear D. The CDR3 is made up of 11 amino acids. Germline lookup yields CDR1 MGHDK and CDR2 SYGVNS. Trimming cost V 7 bases and J 7 bases, with 9 bases left between them. The CDR3 DNA reads TGTGCCAGCACTTTCAGTAATACGCAGTATTTT. Amino acid sequence: CASTFSNTQYF.

The gene calls are TRBV7-9 and TRBJ2-7, with a weak D call TRBD2 (5 bases). The CDR3 spans 13 residues. V was trimmed by 8 bases and J by 1 base, leaving 12 bases between them. Germline CDR1 is SEHNR and CDR2 is FQNEAQ (reference sequence). CDR3 protein: CASSDRGSYEQYV. In DNA, the CDR3 is TGTGCCAGCTCCGACCGGGGTTCCTACGAGCAGTACGTC.

This clonotype was picked up a small number of times. The chain uses TRBV5-1 and TRBJ2-7; 9 nucleotides agree with TRBD2. V gave up 0 bases and J gave up 2 bases; unmatched junction bases: 0. The CDR3 loop spans 14 amino acids. Per the germline V gene, CDR1 is SGHRS and CDR2 is YFSETQ. This CDR3 reads CASSLVAGAYEQYV. The CDR3 nucleotides are TGCGCCAGCAGCTTGGTAGCGGGGGCCTACGAGCAGTACGTC.

The V gene is TRBV5-1, the J gene TRBJ2-1; TRBD1 matches 9 bases. This CDR3 region has 16 residues. V gave up 4 bases and J gave up 0 bases; unmatched junction bases: 5. CDR1 and CDR2 (germline): SGHRS, YFSETQ. CDR3 in DNA: TGCGCCAGCAGCCAGGGGACAGGGAGCTCCTACAATGAGCAGTTCTTC. Its protein is CASSQGTGSSYNEQFF.

V and J are TRBV6-6 and TRBJ1-5; tentative D call: TRBD1 (5 bases). With 3 bases removed from V and 0 bases from J, the gap between germline ends came to 18 bases. Germline values: CDR1 MNHNY, CDR2 SVGAGI (reference sequence). The CDR3 covers 18 residues. The CDR3 region is CASSYWVGDWDSNQPQHF. CDR3 DNA sequence: TGTGCCAGCAGTTATTGGGTGGGGGATTGGGATAGCAATCAGCCCCAGCATTTT.

This sequence joins TRBV13 and TRBJ2-5; D is unclear. CDR3 length: 14 amino acids. Germline loops: CDR1 PRHDT, CDR2 FYEKMQ (reference sequence). Trimming removed 0 bases from V and 3 bases from J, with 8 bases in between. The CDR3 spells CASSLGFDKETQYF. The DNA of the CDR3 is TGTGCCAGCAGCTTAGGTTTCGATAAAGAGACCCAGTACTTC.

This clonotype was detected ten times or more. The rearrangement joins TRBV6-6 to TRBJ1-5, with a possible D match to TRBD1 (5 bases). The CDR3 loop spans 14 amino acids. Deletions cut 2 bases from V and 4 bases from J, with 9 bases between. Looked up from germline, CDR1 is MNHNY and CDR2 is SVGAGI (reference sequence). DNA for the CDR3: TGTGCCAGCAGTTACCTTGGGGGTAATCAGCCCCAGCATTTT. Its protein is CASSYLGGNQPQHF.

In its sample, this clonotype was seen many times. The chain combines TRBV21-1 with TRBJ2-5; TRBD2 is the table's D call, not checked against the DNA. TRBV21-1 is a listed pseudogene. The CDR3 is 14 amino acids. The CDR3 DNA reads as TGTGCCAGCAGCTACCCTCGGTTAGATCGGACCCAGTACTTC. Amino acid sequence: CASSYPRLDRTQYF.

Only a few counts were recorded for this clonotype. The rearrangement links TRBV27 to TRBJ2-1; 9 nucleotides agree with TRBD2. The ends lost 7 bases at V and 4 bases at J; junction bases unmatched: 14. Germline V lookup: CDR1 MNHEY, CDR2 SMNVEV (reference sequence). The CDR3 loop spans 17 amino acids. The CDR3 nucleotides are TGTGCCAGCACCTCTCGAAGCGGGGGGCCCGATTACAATGAGCAGTTCTTC. Residues: CASTSRSGGPDYNEQFF.

This clonotype turned up a few times. The rearrangement links TRBV27 to TRBJ2-3; D is undetermined. Germline-derived CDR1 and CDR2 are MNHEY and SMNVEV (reference sequence). With 5 bases removed from V and 2 bases from J, the gap between germline ends came to 11 bases. The length of the CDR3 is 14 residues. CDR3 in DNA: TGTGCCAGCAGTGCCCGACGACTCACAGATACGCAGTATTTT. It specifies CASSARRLTDTQYF.

This clonotype was seen more than once but under ten times. V usage is TRBV20-1 and J usage is TRBJ2-7, with 10 bases aligning to TRBD1. The V and J ends lost 6 bases and 2 bases, in that order; junction bases with no gene match: 4. Germline CDR1 reads DFQATT; CDR2 reads SNEGSKA (reference sequence). This CDR3 is built from 13 residues. CDR3 sequence: CSAAGTGAYEQYV. The CDR3 DNA follows: TGCAGTGCAGCCGGGACAGGGGCCTACGAGCAGTACGTC.

The CDR3 DNA reads as TGTGCCACCAGCAGAGAAAGGGTCCATGGCTACACCTTC. Amino acids: CATSRERVHGYTF. The chain combines TRBV15 with TRBJ1-2; D unresolved. The CDR3 length is 13 residues. The ends were cut back, 0 bases at V and 6 bases at J, with 8 bases in the middle. Germline values: CDR1 LNHNV, CDR2 YYDKDF (reference sequence).

This sequence joins TRBV7-9 and TRBJ2-3, with TRBD1 identical over 7 bases. V lost 0 bases, J lost 6 bases, and 9 bases stayed unmatched. Germline V gene lookup returns CDR1 SEHNR and CDR2 FQNEAQ (reference sequence). The CDR3 totals 16 residues. CDR3 DNA: TGTGCCAGCAGCTTAGCCCTCAGGGGGAGAAAGGATACGCAGTATTTT. Translation gives CASSLALRGRKDTQYF.

The chain has TRBV5-1 and TRBJ1-1; the match to TRBD1 covers 7 bases. Germline CDR1 is SGHRS and CDR2 is YFSETQ. With V trimmed by 4 bases and J by 1 base, 1 base remained unmatched. The CDR3 is made up of 13 amino acids. The CDR3 DNA reads TGCGCCAGCAGCCGACAGGGGAACACTGAAGCTTTCTTT. As protein: CASSRQGNTEAFF.

This chain links TRBV10-3 with TRBJ2-7; D ambiguous. V was cut by 5 bases and J by 0 bases, with 8 bases left in between. The CDR3 is 13 amino acids. Germline-derived CDR1 and CDR2 are ENHRY and SYGVKD. The CDR3 bases are TGTGCCATCAGTCCGGAAAGCTCCTACGAGCAGTACGTC. Protein: CAISPESSYEQYV.

DNA of the CDR3: TGTGCCAGCAGTCCATCGGTGGGTGGTTGGGGCTACACCTTC. The encoded protein is CASSPSVGGWGYTF. The chain recombines TRBV28 with TRBJ1-2; the D is unclear. Germline V CDR1 and CDR2: MDHEN, SYDVKM. V shed 5 bases and J shed 8 bases, with 18 bases lying between them. CDR3 size: 14 residues.

This clonotype has ten or more counts. The chain combines TRBV7-6 with TRBJ2-1; 11 bases agree with TRBD2. Germline V gives CDR1 SGHVS, CDR2 FNYEAQ. Germline trimming cut 2 bases from V and 9 bases from J; bases unmatched to any gene: 9. The CDR3 has 16 amino acids. CDR3 protein: CASSLYSGGDFPEQFF. CDR3 DNA sequence: TGTGCCAGCAGCTTATATAGCGGGGGGGACTTTCCTGAGCAGTTCTTC.

The chain is built from TRBV6-1 and TRBJ2-7; D may correspond to TRBD1 or TRBD2 (5 bases each). Germline CDR1 is MNHNS and CDR2 is SASEGT. V was shortened by 8 bases and J by 3 bases, with 17 bases between the two germline ends. CDR3 length equals 14 residues. The CDR3 protein is CASENRDVNYEQYF. The CDR3 DNA reads TGTGCCAGCGAGAACCGGGACGTGAACTACGAGCAGTACTTC.

The chain uses TRBV7-9 and TRBJ2-1, with D possibly TRBD1 on 5 matching bases. CDR1 is SEHNR and CDR2 is FQNEAQ in the germline V gene (reference sequence). V gave up 8 bases and J gave up 9 bases, with 17 bases separating them. The CDR3 extends over 13 amino acids. The DNA for the CDR3 is TGTGCCAGCCCAAGGGCAGGGAAGGGTGAGCAGTTCTTC. It yields the protein CASPRAGKGEQFF.

This clonotype was picked up many times. V and J are TRBV4-2 and TRBJ2-3; D might be TRBD1 or TRBD2, each matching 5 bases. Germline V lookup: CDR1 LGHNA, CDR2 YNFKEQ. This CDR3 is 17 amino acids long. Trimming shortened V by 3 bases and J by 10 bases, and 26 bases separated the two germline ends. The CDR3 loop reads CASSQESGLRLPDPQYF. The CDR3 DNA reads TGTGCCAGCAGCCAGGAGTCGGGGCTAAGGCTCCCGGATCCGCAGTATTTT.

This clonotype has more than one count but fewer than ten. The gene calls are TRBV4-1 and TRBJ2-7, with 9 positions matching TRBD1. With V trimmed by 0 bases and J by 5 bases, 11 bases remained unmatched. The CDR3 extends over 17 amino acids. CDR1 and CDR2 from the germline V gene are MGHRA and YSYEKL. The CDR3 reads CASSQEGRRTGAHEQYF. For the CDR3, the DNA is TGCGCCAGCAGCCAAGAAGGGCGTCGGACAGGGGCCCACGAGCAGTACTTC.